The entry below describes one T cell receptor beta chain. What it binds is not known. The treatment denotes: about 20 received Ad26.COV2.S at low or high dose, single or two shots; a few received placebo; per-sample allocation not given. Sample collection was performed on day 63 after the first vaccine or placebo injection. An adult of 18-55 years in Boston served as donor. Its platform was an Ad26 vector, and its expressed antigen was Wuhan-strain SARS-CoV-2 spike. This sample stems from a study of Ad26.COV2.S vaccination and SARS-CoV-2 variants. Findings and limits, study-wide: The TCR breadth and depth analyses may have understated or missed part of the total T cell responses. Reported post-vaccination CD8+ and CD4+ T cell responses to spike showed substantial breadth.

Looked up from germline, CDR1 is MNHEY and CDR2 is SVGAGI. CDR3 length equals 14 residues. V was cut by 8 bases and J by 0 bases, with 13 bases left in between. Assay used: immunoSEQ multiplex PCR; TCRdb lists only in-frame clones, some missing. The sample includes roughly 500,000 clones, 70% to 90% of them seen just once. Specimen: peripheral blood, collected in a trial of Ad26.COV2.S vaccine versus placebo. This sequence joins TRBV6-5 and TRBJ1-2, with D hard to call. This clonotype originated in a person between 18 and 60 years old who received the Ad26.COV2.S COVID-19 vaccine or a placebo. The CDR3 nucleotides are TGTGCCAGCGGAGGAGGGATCGCTAACTATGGCTACACCTTC. Its protein product is CASGGGIANYGYTF.